This T cell receptor (beta chain) comes out of a study of T cell responses to AZD1222 COVID-19 vaccine. Broader study findings: Seropositivity was recorded at baseline in only six AZD1222 recipients.

Germline assignment: CDR1 SGHRS and CDR2 YFSETQ. V lost 4 bases, J lost 1 base, and 4 bases stayed unmatched. The CDR3 covers 14 residues. On this clone: Its specificity is not known.

Clones were read by immunoSEQ multiplex PCR, and TCRdb kept only the in-frame ones, dropping some. The table lists about 130,000 clones, around 87% of them singletons. The genes are TRBV5-1 and TRBJ2-5; 7 nucleotides match TRBD1. This TCR was recovered from an adult in good health. This sample comprised peripheral blood, obtained on day 0 of AZD1222 vaccination. The CDR3 reads CASSPRDSQETQYF. CDR3 nucleotides: TGCGCCAGCAGCCCCCGGGACAGCCAAGAGACCCAGTACTTC.